The table lists the clone carrying this TCR beta chain with many counts. TCRdb itself ran the 5' RACE reads through MiXCR, one entry per CDR3 protein. Counted here are 250,000 or so distinct CDR3 sequences, about 8.5% occurring once; the ten biggest clones make up 3% to 3.5%. This specimen belongs to a study of identical twins. The same specimen was also included in a second study, on yellow fever vaccine responses in identical twins.

This receptor was identified in a young woman in good health. The specimen was CD8+ T cells sorted from blood.

Here the CDR3 reads CASSQGPPVAGGSPEYNEQFF. CDR3 in DNA: TGCGCCAGCAGCCAAGGCCCCCCGGTGGCGGGAGGTTCACCAGAATACAATGAGCAGTTCTTC. The chain carries TRBV4-1 and TRBJ2-1, with 8 bases that match TRBD2. V shed 1 base, J shed 4 bases, and the junction held 21 bases outside the gene matches. CDR3 size: 21 residues. Germline V CDR1 and CDR2: MGHRA, YSYEKL.